Listed here are 8 T cell receptor beta chains from one sample, sequenced in a study of shared clonotypes between healthy human individuals. TCRdb's table, derived via immunoSEQ multiplex PCR, lists solely in-frame clones and lacks some. Of just over 2,000,000 clones listed, 95% are singletons. The sample comprised naive CD4+ T cells sorted from blood. As for subset: CD45RA+ positively selected. The receptors were gathered from a man aged 18 to 30 in good health.

The chain carries TRBV19 and TRBJ2-7, with TRBD1 matching 11 bases. The CDR3 loop spans 14 amino acids. The V gene end was trimmed by 6 bases and the J gene end by 3 bases; junction bases not matched to a gene: 4. Germline CDR1 reads LNHDA; CDR2 reads SQIVND (reference sequence). The CDR3 DNA sequence: TGTGCCAGTAGCACGGACAGGGGGCTCTACGAGCAGTACTTC. Protein: CASSTDRGLYEQYF.

The CDR3 reads CASSLVPRADTQYF. The CDR3 nucleotides read TGCGCCAGCAGCTTGGTCCCGCGGGCAGATACGCAGTATTTT. The chain carries TRBV5-1 and TRBJ2-3; a weak D match, TRBD2 (5 bases). The CDR3 extends over 14 amino acids. Trimming removed 0 bases at V and 4 bases at J, with 9 bases between. CDR1 and CDR2 (germline): SGHRS, YFSETQ. The variable domain in full, completed from reference TRBV5-1 and TRBJ2-3, reads KAGVTQTPRYLIKTRGQQVTLSCSPISGHRSVSWYQQTPGQGLQFLFEYFSETQRNKGNFPGRFSGRQFSNSRSEMNVSTLELGDSALYLCASSLVPRADTQYFGPGTRLTVL.

The chain employs TRBV11-2 and TRBJ1-3, with D uncertain. This CDR3 is built from 15 residues. V was clipped by 5 bases and J by 0 bases, with 11 bases between them. The germline CDR1 and CDR2 sequences are SGHAT and FQNNGV. The CDR3 here is CASSPTVISGNTIYF. For the CDR3, the DNA is TGTGCCAGCAGCCCAACCGTCATCTCTGGAAACACCATATATTTT. Looking up the rest from reference TRBV11-2 and TRBJ1-3 gives the full variable domain: EAGVAQSPRYKIIEKRQSVAFWCNPISGHATLYWYQQILGQGPKLLIQFQNNGVVDDSQLPKDRFSAERLKGVDSTLKIQPAKLEDSAVYLCASSPTVISGNTIYFGEGSWLTVV.

V and J are TRBV11-3 and TRBJ2-3; 10 bases align to TRBD2. The CDR3 has 14 residues. V was pared by 5 bases and J by 7 bases, with 6 bases of the junction left unmatched. Germline CDR1 is SGHNT and CDR2 is YENEEA. This CDR3 is CASSQAGGPNTQYF. For the CDR3, the DNA is TGTGCCAGCAGCCAAGCGGGGGGGCCTAATACGCAGTATTTT.

V gene TRBV19 combines with J gene TRBJ1-1; 10 nucleotides line up with TRBD1. There are 14 residues in the CDR3. Germline CDR1 and CDR2: LNHDA and SQIVND (reference sequence). The junction had 11 bases not matched to a gene; V was cut back by 9 bases and J by 7 bases. CDR3 in amino acids: CASRRGTGANEAFF. CDR3 nucleotides: TGTGCCAGCAGAAGGGGGACAGGGGCTAATGAAGCTTTCTTT.

The chain couples TRBV30 to TRBJ1-1, with unresolved D. The CDR3 sequence is 13 residues long. The V gene's germline CDR1 is GTSNPN and CDR2 SVGIG (reference sequence). V dropped 3 bases and J dropped 1 base, with 9 bases sitting between them. The CDR3 loop is CAWRGEANTEAFF. CDR3 nucleotide sequence: TGTGCCTGGAGGGGCGAAGCGAACACTGAAGCTTTCTTT. Full variable domain (rest looked up from reference TRBV30 and TRBJ1-1): SQTIHQWPATLVQPVGSPLSLECTVEGTSNPNLYWYRQAAGRGLQLLFYSVGIGQISSEVPQNLSASRPQDRQFILSSKKLLLSDSGFYLCAWRGEANTEAFFGQGTRLTVV.

This clone was seen only once. DNA for the CDR3: TGTGCCTGGAGTGTGGAACCGGGCAGGGGATTTTTAGGCTACACCTTC. Residues: CAWSVEPGRGFLGYTF. This chain uses TRBV30 with TRBJ1-2; a possible D gene is TRBD1 (6 bases). CDR1 is GTSNPN and CDR2 is SVGIG in the germline V gene (reference sequence). There are 16 residues in the CDR3. Trimming shortened V by 0 bases and J by 8 bases, and 22 bases separated the two germline ends.

The chain employs TRBV10-1 and TRBJ2-3; weak D call: TRBD1 (7 bases). CDR1 is WNHNN and CDR2 is SYGVQD in the germline V gene (reference sequence). Trimming stripped 4 bases from V and 5 bases from J, with 16 bases between. This CDR3 comprises 15 residues. The CDR3 region is CASSGNLQGGDTQYF. The CDR3 DNA reads as TGCGCCAGCAGTGGAAATTTGCAGGGGGGAGATACGCAGTATTTT.